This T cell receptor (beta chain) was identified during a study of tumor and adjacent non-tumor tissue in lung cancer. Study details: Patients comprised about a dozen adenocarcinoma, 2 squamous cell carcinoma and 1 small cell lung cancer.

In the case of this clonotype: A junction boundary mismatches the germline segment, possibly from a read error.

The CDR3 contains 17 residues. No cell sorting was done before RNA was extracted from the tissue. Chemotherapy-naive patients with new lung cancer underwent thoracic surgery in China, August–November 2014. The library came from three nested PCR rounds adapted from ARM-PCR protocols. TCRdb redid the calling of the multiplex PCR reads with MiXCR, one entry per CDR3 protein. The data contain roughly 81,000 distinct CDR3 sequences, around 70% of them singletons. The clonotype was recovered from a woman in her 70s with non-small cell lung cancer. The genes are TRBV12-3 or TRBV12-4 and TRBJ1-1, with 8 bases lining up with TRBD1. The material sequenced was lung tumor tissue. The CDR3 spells CASNPPTTGGSNTEASF. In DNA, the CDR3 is TGTGCCAGCAATCCACCCACTACAGGGGGGAGTAACACTGAAGCTTCCTTT.